This T cell receptor beta chain is drawn from a study of T cell changes during pregnancy in multiple sclerosis. Trimming took 7 bases from V and 3 from J, leaving 21 bases between them. In germline, CDR1 is LNHDA, CDR2 SQIVND (reference sequence). The CDR3 has 16 amino acids. This table comes from immunoSEQ multiplex PCR, and its TCRdb copy is limited to in-frame clones, with some not included. The data contain some 38,000 clones, over 90% of them singletons. The chain employs TRBV19 and TRBJ1-2; D not resolved. The TCR comes from a female donor with multiple sclerosis, enrolled in a pregnancy study. Sequenced material: CD4+ T cells from peripheral blood mononuclear cells, taken in the second trimester of pregnancy. CDR3 in amino acids: CASTAWEAVAHYGYTF. Written as DNA, the CDR3 is TGTGCCAGTACCGCGTGGGAGGCAGTCGCGCACTATGGCTACACCTTC.